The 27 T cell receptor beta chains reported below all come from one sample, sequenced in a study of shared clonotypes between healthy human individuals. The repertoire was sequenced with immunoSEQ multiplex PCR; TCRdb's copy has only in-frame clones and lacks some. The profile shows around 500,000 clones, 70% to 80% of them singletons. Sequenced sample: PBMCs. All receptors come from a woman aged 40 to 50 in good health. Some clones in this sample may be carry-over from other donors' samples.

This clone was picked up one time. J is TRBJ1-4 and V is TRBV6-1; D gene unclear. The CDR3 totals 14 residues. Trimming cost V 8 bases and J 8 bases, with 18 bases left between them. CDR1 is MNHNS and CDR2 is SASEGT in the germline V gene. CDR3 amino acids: CASRELGRGEKLFF. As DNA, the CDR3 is TGTGCCAGCCGGGAGTTGGGGAGAGGGGAAAAACTGTTTTTT.

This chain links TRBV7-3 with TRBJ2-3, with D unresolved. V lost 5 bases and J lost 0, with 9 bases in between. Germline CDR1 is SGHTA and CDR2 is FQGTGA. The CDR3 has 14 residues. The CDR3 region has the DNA TGTGCCAGCAGCGCCCTCGCTAGCACAGATACGCAGTATTTT. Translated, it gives CASSALASTDTQYF.

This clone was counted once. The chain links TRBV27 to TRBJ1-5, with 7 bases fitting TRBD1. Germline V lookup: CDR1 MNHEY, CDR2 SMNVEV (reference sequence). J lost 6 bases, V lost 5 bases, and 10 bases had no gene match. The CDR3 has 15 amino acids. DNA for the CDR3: TGTGCCAGCAGTGGGCAGACAGGGCATAGTCAGCCCCAGCATTTT. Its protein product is CASSGQTGHSQPQHF.

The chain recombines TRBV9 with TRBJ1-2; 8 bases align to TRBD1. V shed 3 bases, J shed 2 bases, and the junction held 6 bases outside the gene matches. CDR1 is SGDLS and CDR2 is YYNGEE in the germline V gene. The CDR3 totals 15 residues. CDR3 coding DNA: TGTGCCAGCAGCGCCCGGACAGGGCCAAACTATGGCTACACCTTC. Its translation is CASSARTGPNYGYTF.

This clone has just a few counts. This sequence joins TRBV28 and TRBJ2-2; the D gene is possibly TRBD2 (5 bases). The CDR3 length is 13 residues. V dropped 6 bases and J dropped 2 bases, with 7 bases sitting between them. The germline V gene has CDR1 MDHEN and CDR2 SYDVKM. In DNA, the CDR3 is TGTGCCAGCAGCGAGGGAAACACCGGGGAGCTGTTTTTT. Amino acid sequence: CASSEGNTGELFF.

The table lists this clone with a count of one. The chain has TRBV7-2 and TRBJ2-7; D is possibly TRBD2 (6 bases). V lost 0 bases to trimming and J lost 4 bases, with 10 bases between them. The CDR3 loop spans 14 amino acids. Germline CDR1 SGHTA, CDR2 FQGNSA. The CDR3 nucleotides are TGTGCCAGCAGCTTAGCCCCTAGCGTTTACGAGCAGTACTTC. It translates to CASSLAPSVYEQYF.

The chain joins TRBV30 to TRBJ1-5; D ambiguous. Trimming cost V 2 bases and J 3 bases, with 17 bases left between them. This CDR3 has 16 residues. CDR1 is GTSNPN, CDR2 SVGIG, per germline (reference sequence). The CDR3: CAWSLPGYISNQPQHF. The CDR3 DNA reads TGTGCCTGGAGTTTGCCGGGGTACATATCCAATCAGCCCCAGCATTTT.

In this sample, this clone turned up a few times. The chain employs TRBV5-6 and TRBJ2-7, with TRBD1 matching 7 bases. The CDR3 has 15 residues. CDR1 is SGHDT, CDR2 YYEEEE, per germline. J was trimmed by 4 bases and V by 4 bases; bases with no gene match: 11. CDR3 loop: CASSPEQGLLYEQYF. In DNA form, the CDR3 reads TGTGCCAGCAGCCCGGAACAGGGGCTGTTGTACGAGCAGTACTTC.

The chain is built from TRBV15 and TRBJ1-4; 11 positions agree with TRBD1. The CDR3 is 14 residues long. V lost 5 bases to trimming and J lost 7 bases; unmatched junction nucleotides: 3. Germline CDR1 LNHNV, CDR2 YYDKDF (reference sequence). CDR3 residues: CATSPDRGLEKLFF. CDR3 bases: TGTGCCACCAGCCCGGACAGGGGGCTTGAAAAACTGTTTTTT. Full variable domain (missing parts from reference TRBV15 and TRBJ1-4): DAMVIQNPRYQVTQFGKPVTLSCSQTLNHNVMYWYQQKSSQAPKLLFHYYDKDFNNEADTPDNFQSRRPNTSFCFLDIRSPGLGDTAMYLCATSPDRGLEKLFFGSGTQLSVL.

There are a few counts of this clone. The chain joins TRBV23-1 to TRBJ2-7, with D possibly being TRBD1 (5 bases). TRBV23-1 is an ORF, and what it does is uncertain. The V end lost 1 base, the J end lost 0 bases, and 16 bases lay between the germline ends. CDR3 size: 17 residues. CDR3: CASSQYARQMSSYEQYF. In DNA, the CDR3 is TGCGCCAGCAGTCAATATGCCCGACAGATGAGCTCCTACGAGCAGTACTTC.

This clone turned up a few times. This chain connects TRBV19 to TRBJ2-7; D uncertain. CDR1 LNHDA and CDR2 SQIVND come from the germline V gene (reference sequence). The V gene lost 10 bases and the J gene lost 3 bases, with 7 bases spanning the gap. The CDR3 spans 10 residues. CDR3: CATRLYEQYF. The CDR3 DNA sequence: TGTGCCACCCGACTCTACGAGCAGTACTTC.

The CDR3 spells CASSRGGAQPVEQFF. The CDR3 DNA is TGCGCCAGCAGCCGGGGGGGAGCCCAACCCGTTGAGCAGTTCTTC. This chain links TRBV4-3 with TRBJ2-1, with 7 positions matching TRBD2. This CDR3 spans 15 amino acids. The V gene end was trimmed by 4 bases and the J gene end by 9 bases; junction bases not matched to a gene: 12. The germline gives CDR1 LGHNA, CDR2 YSLEER.

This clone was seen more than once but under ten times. DNA of the CDR3: TGTGCCATCAGTGCACAGCCCCGGGATGGCTACACCTTC. This sequence encodes CAISAQPRDGYTF. The chain links TRBV10-3 to TRBJ1-2, with D unclear. Trimming stripped 4 bases from V and 6 bases from J, with 12 bases between. The germline V gene encodes CDR1 ENHRY and CDR2 SYGVKD. The CDR3 is 13 amino acids.

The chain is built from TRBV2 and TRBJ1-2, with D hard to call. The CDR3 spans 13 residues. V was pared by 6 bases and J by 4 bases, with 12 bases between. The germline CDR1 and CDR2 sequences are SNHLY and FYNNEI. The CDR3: CASRSRTFYGYTF. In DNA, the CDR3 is TGTGCCAGCAGGTCTCGGACCTTCTATGGCTACACCTTC. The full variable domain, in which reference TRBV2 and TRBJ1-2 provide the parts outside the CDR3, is EPEVTQTPSHQVTQMGQEVILRCVPISNHLYFYWYRQILGQKVEFLVSFYNNEISEKSEIFDDQFSVERPDGSNFTLKIRSTKLEDSAMYFCASRSRTFYGYTFGSGTRLTVV.

The CDR3 nucleotides read TGTGCCAGCAGTGAAAGCAGATCTAGCGGCTACACCTTC. This translates into CASSESRSSGYTF. V gene TRBV2 combines with J gene TRBJ1-2, with D unresolved. This CDR3 region has 13 residues. The germline CDR1 and CDR2 sequences are SNHLY and FYNNEI. The ends were cut back, 2 bases at V and 8 bases at J, with 12 bases in the middle.

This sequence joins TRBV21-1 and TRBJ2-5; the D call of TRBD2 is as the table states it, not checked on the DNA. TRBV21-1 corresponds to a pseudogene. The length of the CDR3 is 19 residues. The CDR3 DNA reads TGTGCCAGCAGCAAAGCTCCCCAACCCGGACTAGCAGTCCAAGAGACCCAGTACTTC. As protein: CASSKAPQPGLAVQETQYF.

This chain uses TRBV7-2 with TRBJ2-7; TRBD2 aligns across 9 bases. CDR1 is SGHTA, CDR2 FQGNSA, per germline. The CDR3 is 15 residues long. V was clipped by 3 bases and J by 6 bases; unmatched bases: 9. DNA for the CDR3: TGTGCCAGCAGCTTCATAGCGGGAGTCGGCTGCGAGCAGTACTTC. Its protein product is CASSFIAGVGCEQYF.

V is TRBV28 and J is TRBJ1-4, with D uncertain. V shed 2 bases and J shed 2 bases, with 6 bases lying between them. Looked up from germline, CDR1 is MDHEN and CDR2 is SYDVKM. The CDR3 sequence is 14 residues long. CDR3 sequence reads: CASSLETTNEKLFF. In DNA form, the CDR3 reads TGTGCCAGCAGTTTAGAAACGACTAATGAAAAACTGTTTTTT.

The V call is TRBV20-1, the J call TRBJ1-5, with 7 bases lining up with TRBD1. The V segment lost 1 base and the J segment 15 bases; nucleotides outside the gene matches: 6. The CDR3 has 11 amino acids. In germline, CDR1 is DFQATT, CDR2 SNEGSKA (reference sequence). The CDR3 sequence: CSARAGDSGHF. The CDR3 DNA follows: TGCAGTGCTAGAGCTGGGGACAGCGGGCATTTT.

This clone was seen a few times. This CDR3 reads CASSPTEHTGELFF. In DNA form, the CDR3 reads TGTGCCAGCAGTCCGACGGAGCACACCGGGGAGCTGTTTTTT. J is TRBJ2-2 and V is TRBV7-2; no clear D gene. V gave up 6 bases and J gave up 3 bases, with 11 bases separating them. Germline loops: CDR1 SGHTA, CDR2 FQGNSA. The CDR3 contains 14 residues.

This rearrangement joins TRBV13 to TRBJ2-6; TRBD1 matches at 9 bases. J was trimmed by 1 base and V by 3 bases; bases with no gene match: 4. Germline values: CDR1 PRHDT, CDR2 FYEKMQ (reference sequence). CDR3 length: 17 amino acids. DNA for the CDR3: TGTGCCAGCAGCTTCGACAGGGGGTTGTCTGGGGCCAACGTCCTGACTTTC. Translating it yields CASSFDRGLSGANVLTF.

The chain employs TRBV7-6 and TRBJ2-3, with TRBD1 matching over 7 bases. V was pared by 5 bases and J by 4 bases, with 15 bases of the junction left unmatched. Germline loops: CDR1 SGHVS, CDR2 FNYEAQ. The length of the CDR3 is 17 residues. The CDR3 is CASSLRVRGQGADTQYF. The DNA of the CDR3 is TGTGCCAGCAGCCTACGCGTGCGTGGGCAGGGGGCAGATACGCAGTATTTT. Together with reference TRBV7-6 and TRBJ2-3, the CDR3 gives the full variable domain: GAGVSQSPRYKVTKRGQDVALRCDPISGHVSLYWYRQALGQGPEFLTYFNYEAQQDKSGLPNDRFSAERPEGSISTLTIQRTEQRDSAMYRCASSLRVRGQGADTQYFGPGTRLTVL.

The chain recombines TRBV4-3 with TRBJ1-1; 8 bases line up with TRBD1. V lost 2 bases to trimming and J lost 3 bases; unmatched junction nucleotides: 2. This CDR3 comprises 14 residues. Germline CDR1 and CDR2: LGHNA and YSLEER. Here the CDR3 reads CASSQTGGDTEAFF. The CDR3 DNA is TGCGCCAGCAGCCAAACAGGGGGGGACACTGAAGCTTTCTTT.

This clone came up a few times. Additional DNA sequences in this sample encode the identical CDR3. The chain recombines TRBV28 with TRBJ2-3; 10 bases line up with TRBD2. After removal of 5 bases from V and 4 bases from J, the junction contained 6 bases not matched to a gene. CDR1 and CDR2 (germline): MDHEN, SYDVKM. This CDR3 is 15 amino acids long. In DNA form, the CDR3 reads TGTGCCAGCAGTCCCCTAGCGGGAGCGCCAGATACGCAGTATTTT. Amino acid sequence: CASSPLAGAPDTQYF.

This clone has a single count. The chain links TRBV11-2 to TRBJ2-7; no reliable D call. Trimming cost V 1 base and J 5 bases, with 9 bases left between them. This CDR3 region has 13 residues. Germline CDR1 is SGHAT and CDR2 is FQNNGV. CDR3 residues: CASSLAGTHEQYF. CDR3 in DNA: TGTGCCAGCAGCTTAGCGGGTACCCACGAGCAGTACTTC.

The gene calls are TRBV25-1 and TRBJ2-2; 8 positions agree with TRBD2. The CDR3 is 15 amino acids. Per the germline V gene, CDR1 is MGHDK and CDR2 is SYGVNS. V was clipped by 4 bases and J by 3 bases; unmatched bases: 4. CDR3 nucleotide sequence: TGTGCCAGCAGTGTAGGGCGGGAGGACACCGGGGAGCTGTTTTTT. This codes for CASSVGREDTGELFF.

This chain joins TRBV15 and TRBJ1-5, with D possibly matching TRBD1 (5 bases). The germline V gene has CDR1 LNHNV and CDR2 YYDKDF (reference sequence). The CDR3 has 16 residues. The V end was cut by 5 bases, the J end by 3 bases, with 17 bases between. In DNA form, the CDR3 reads TGTGCCACCAGCGCTAGGGTGGACACCTTCAATCAGCCCCAGCATTTT. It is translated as CATSARVDTFNQPQHF.